The clone carrying this T cell receptor beta chain was recorded at least ten times. This sample is part of a study of molecular identifiers for immune sequencing clone quantification. Each CDR3 protein gets one entry after TCRdb re-called the PCR reads with MiXCR. The sample has 250,000 to 400,000 distinct CDR3 sequences; around 21% are singletons. The sequencing sample was made of naive CD8+ T cells from blood, with Jurkat cell RNA spiked in. The subset was: FACS-sorted CD8+CD4-CCR7+CD45RA+ naive T cells. This TCR derives from a human donor in good health. Some libraries in this study had Jurkat cell RNA spiked in.

CDR3 nucleotides: TGTGCCAGCAGCCAAGACAGGGACCAAGAGACCCAGTACTTC. It codes for CASSQDRDQETQYF. The J gene is TRBJ2-5, the V gene TRBV7-9; the match to TRBD1 covers 7 bases. The CDR3 runs 14 residues. Germline trimming cut 5 bases from V and 0 bases from J; bases unmatched to any gene: 3. CDR1 is SEHNR and CDR2 is FQNEAQ in the germline V gene (reference sequence).